The 9 T cell receptor beta chains given below trace back to one sample, sequenced in a study of blood T cell repertoires in COVID-19. Clones were sequenced by immunoSEQ multiplex PCR, and TCRdb holds only the in-frame ones, with some missing. Here the sample spans around 270,000 clones, about 89% being singletons. The source material was peripheral blood. These receptors were taken from a man aged 40-50 years with acute or convalescent COVID-19.

The chain employs TRBV7-3 and TRBJ2-2, with unresolved D. Germline V gene lookup returns CDR1 SGHTA and CDR2 FQGTGA. Trimming took 4 bases from V and 7 from J, leaving 7 bases between them. There are 12 residues in the CDR3. For the CDR3, the DNA is TGTGCCAGCAGCTCCCCCTTCGGGGAGCTGTTTTTT. As protein: CASSSPFGELFF.

The V and J genes are TRBV6-5 and TRBJ1-2; TRBD1 agrees at 9 bases. The CDR3 contains 14 residues. V gave up 6 bases and J gave up 0 bases; unmatched junction bases: 2. From germline, CDR1 is MNHEY and CDR2 SVGAGI. The CDR3 DNA is TGTGCCAGCAGAGGACAGGGGACTAACTATGGCTACACCTTC. It specifies CASRGQGTNYGYTF.

The chain combines TRBV5-6 with TRBJ2-4; 9 bases are shared with TRBD2. Per germline, CDR1 SGHDT and CDR2 YYEEEE. CDR3 length: 15 amino acids. Trimming took 6 bases from V and 5 from J; bases not matched to a gene: 9. CDR3 nucleotides: TGTGCCAGCACCGCTCTGGCGGGGGGGCAAAACATTCAGTACTTC. It is translated as CASTALAGGQNIQYF.

This chain links TRBV2 with TRBJ2-3; TRBD2 matches 8 bases. The V gene end was trimmed by 5 bases and the J gene end by 5 bases; junction bases not matched to a gene: 6. The CDR3 totals 14 residues. Germline CDR1 is SNHLY and CDR2 is FYNNEI. CDR3 nucleotides: TGTGCCAGCAGTCCGGGACTAGTTGGAGATACGCAGTATTTT. Residues: CASSPGLVGDTQYF.

The CDR3 bases are TGCAGTGCCATACACTACGAGCAGTACTTC. Protein: CSAIHYEQYF. The chain recombines TRBV20-1 with TRBJ2-7; D is unclear. This CDR3 is 10 amino acids long. V lost 6 bases, J lost 3 bases, and 6 bases lay in between. Germline lookup yields CDR1 DFQATT and CDR2 SNEGSKA (reference sequence).

The chain recombines TRBV6-6 with TRBJ1-2; 9 bases line up with TRBD1. Germline values: CDR1 MNHNY, CDR2 SVGAGI (reference sequence). The length of the CDR3 is 14 residues. Trimming removed 4 bases from V and 4 bases from J; junction bases left unmatched: 4. CDR3: CASSFGQGPYGYTF. In DNA form, the CDR3 reads TGTGCCAGCAGTTTCGGACAGGGGCCCTATGGCTACACCTTC.

The V and J genes are TRBV10-1 and TRBJ2-1; D is unclear. Germline values: CDR1 WNHNN, CDR2 SYGVQD (reference sequence). Trimming removed 3 bases from V and 4 bases from J, with 7 bases in between. The CDR3 has 13 amino acids. CDR3 bases: TGCGCCAGCAGTGAACACACGTACAATGAGCAGTTCTTC. This gives the protein CASSEHTYNEQFF.

A word on this clone: This same CDR3 is encoded by further DNA sequences in the sample. The J gene is TRBJ1-1, the V gene TRBV2, with D perhaps matching TRBD1 (6 bases). Per the germline V gene, CDR1 is SNHLY and CDR2 is FYNNEI. This CDR3 spans 13 amino acids. V was cut by 7 bases and J by 0 bases, with 9 bases left in between. CDR3 bases: TGTGCCAGCACGAGACAGGTGAACACTGAAGCTTTCTTT. This encodes CASTRQVNTEAFF.

This rearrangement joins TRBV19 to TRBJ1-1; perhaps TRBD1 as D (5 bases). The V end was cut by 5 bases, the J end by 5 bases, with 24 bases between. The germline CDR1 and CDR2 sequences are LNHDA and SQIVND (reference sequence). The CDR3 runs to 17 residues. The CDR3 nucleotides read TGTGCCAGTAGTCCCGAAGGTCGTGGGGGGGGAATAACTGAAGCTTTCTTT. Encoded protein: CASSPEGRGGGITEAFF.